This T cell receptor (beta chain) derives from a study of blood T cell repertoires in COVID-19. Whole-study context: Spain, Italy and the United States supplied samples that represented acute and convalescent COVID-19. PBMCs, B-cell-depleted T cells, or T cells were the source of the cDNA or gDNA that made up the material.

The CDR3 contains 15 residues. J lost 2 bases, V lost 3 bases, and 2 bases had no gene match. Germline V gene lookup returns CDR1 MNHEY and CDR2 SVGAGI. The authors' processing: Using reference gene primer amplification, nucleated cell counts were estimated. Profiled with immunoSEQ multiplex PCR; TCRdb holds only in-frame clones, not every one. The V and J calls and clone size come from that table; D and trimming were worked out from the DNA. The sample yields approximately 270,000 clones, about 89% seen once. The source material was peripheral blood. The sequence was collected from a man aged 45 to 65 with acute or convalescent COVID-19. The J gene is TRBJ1-3, the V gene TRBV6-5, with 9 bases matching TRBD1. CDR3 nucleotides: TGTGCCAGCAGTTATGGGGACAGGGCTGGAAACACCATATATTTT. Protein: CASSYGDRAGNTIYF.